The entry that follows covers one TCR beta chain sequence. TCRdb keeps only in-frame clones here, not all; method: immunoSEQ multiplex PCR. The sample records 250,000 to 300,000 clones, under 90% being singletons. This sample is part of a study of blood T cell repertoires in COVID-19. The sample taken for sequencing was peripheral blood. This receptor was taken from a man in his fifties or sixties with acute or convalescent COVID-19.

This chain's CDR3 is CASSYHRDRESYEQYF. The CDR3 DNA follows: TGTGCCAGCAGTTACCACCGGGACAGGGAGTCCTACGAGCAGTACTTC. The chain links TRBV6-6 to TRBJ2-7, with 9 bases lining up with TRBD1. The CDR3 loop spans 16 amino acids. CDR1 and CDR2 from the germline V gene are MNHNY and SVGAGI (reference sequence). V lost 2 bases, J lost 1 base, and 6 bases stayed unmatched.